This TCR beta chain appears in the sequencing data of a study of blood T cell repertoires in COVID-19. Germline V gene data show CDR1 as SNHLY and CDR2 as FYNNEI. There are 13 residues in the CDR3. Deletions cut 3 bases from V and 7 bases from J, with 12 bases between. The data were produced by immunoSEQ multiplex PCR, yet TCRdb's version contains in-frame clones alone and is incomplete. The repertoire holds some 400,000 clones, with around 91% as singletons. This receptor was identified in a man aged 25-45 years who had recovered from COVID-19. The chain joins TRBV2 to TRBJ1-1; D is possibly TRBD1 (6 bases). Sequenced material: PBMCs or T cells enriched from blood (not recorded which). The CDR3: CASSDRGEGEAFF. The CDR3 coding sequence is TGTGCCAGCAGTGACAGGGGAGAAGGTGAAGCTTTCTTT.